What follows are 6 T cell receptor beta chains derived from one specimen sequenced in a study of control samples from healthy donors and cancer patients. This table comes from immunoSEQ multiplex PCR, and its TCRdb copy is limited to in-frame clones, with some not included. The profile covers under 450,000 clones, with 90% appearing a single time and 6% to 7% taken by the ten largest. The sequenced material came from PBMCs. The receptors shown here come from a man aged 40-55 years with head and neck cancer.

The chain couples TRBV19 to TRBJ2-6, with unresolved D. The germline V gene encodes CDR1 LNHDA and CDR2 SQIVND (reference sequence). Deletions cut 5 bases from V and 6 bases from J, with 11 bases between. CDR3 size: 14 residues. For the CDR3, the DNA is TGTGCCAGTAGTTTCGACGGTGAGGCCAACGTCCTGACTTTC. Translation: CASSFDGEANVLTF.

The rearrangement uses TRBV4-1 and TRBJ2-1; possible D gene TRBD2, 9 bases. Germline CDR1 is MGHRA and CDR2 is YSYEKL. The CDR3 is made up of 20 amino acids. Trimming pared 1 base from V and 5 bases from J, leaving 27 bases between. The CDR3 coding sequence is TGCGCCAGCAGCCAAGCCCGGACAGGGCTAGCGGGAAAGACCCACAATGAGCAGTTCTTC. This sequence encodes CASSQARTGLAGKTHNEQFF.

The CDR3 DNA follows: TGTGCCAGCAGCCAAGCGGGACTAGCGGGGGGCAATGAGCAGTTCTTC. Residues: CASSQAGLAGGNEQFF. The chain combines TRBV3-1 (or the pseudogene TRBV3-2) with TRBJ2-1; 15 nucleotides line up with TRBD2. With V trimmed by 1 base and J by 6 bases, 1 base remained unmatched. The CDR3 runs 16 residues. Per germline, CDR1 LGHDT and CDR2 YNNKEL (reference sequence).

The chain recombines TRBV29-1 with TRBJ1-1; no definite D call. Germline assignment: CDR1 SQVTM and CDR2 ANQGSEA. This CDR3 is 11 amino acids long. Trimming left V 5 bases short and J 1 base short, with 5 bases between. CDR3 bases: TGCAGCGTTCTCGGGAACACTGAAGCTTTCTTT. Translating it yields CSVLGNTEAFF.

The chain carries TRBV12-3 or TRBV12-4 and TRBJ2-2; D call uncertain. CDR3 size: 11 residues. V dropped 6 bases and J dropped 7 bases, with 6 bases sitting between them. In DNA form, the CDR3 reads TGTGCCAGCAGACTTGGCGGGGAGCTGTTTTTT. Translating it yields CASRLGGELFF.

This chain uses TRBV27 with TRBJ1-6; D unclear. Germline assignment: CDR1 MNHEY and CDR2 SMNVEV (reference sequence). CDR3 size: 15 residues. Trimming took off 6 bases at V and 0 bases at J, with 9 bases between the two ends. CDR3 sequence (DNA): TGTGCCAGCAGCTCAGCGAGCTCCTATAATTCACCCCTCCACTTT. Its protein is CASSSASSYNSPLHF.